This T cell receptor (beta chain) was captured by sequencing in a study of T cell responses to AZD1222 COVID-19 vaccine. Samples with a second dose at about 4 or about 12 weeks were pooled together. A note on this clone: The antigen is unknown.

The CDR3 extends over 14 amino acids. Germline V gene sequence: CDR1 LGHNA, CDR2 YSLEER. V was pared by 3 bases and J by 5 bases, with 13 bases between. Findings of the study overall: Spike was spanned by vaccine-associated CD4 TCRs, with dominance at 160-218 and 743-854. The study identified only five to seven AZD1222 recipients as seropositive at baseline. When two AZD1222 doses had been given, Spike-specific TCR breadth and depth rose.

Using immunoSEQ multiplex PCR, the repertoire was profiled, and TCRdb retains in-frame clones only, with some absent. The table has around 190,000 clones, 85% to 95% seen once; the top ten hold around 1.6%. The chain recombines TRBV4-3 with TRBJ2-5; the D gene is possibly TRBD2 (6 bases). The sequence derives from an adult who received the AZD1222 COVID-19 vaccine. The sequenced sample was peripheral blood, obtained 28 days after the second AZD1222 dose. The CDR3 nucleotides are TGCGCCAGCAGCCAGGGCGGGGTAGGCGAGACCCAGTACTTC. Translating gives CASSQGGVGETQYF.